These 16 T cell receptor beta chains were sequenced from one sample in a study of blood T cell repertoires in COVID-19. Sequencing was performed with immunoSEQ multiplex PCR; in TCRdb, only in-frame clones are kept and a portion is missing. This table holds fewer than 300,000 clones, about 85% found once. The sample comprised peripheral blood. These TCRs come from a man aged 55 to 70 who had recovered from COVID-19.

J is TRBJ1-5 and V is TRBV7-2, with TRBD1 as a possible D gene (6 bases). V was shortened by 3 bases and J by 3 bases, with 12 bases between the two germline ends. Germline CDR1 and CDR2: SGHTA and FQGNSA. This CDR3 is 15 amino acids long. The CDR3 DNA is TGTGCCAGCAGCTTCGACCCAGGGGACAATCAGCCCCAGCATTTT. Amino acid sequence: CASSFDPGDNQPQHF.

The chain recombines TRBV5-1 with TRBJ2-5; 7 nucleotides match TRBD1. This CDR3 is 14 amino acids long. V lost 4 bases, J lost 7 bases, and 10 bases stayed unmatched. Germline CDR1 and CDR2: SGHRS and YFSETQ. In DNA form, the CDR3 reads TGCGCCAGCAGCCTGGGGACAGAGGGCAGGACCCAGTACTTC. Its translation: CASSLGTEGRTQYF. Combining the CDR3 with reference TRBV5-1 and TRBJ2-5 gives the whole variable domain KAGVTQTPRYLIKTRGQQVTLSCSPISGHRSVSWYQQTPGQGLQFLFEYFSETQRNKGNFPGRFSGRQFSNSRSEMNVSTLELGDSALYLCASSLGTEGRTQYFGPGTRLLVL.

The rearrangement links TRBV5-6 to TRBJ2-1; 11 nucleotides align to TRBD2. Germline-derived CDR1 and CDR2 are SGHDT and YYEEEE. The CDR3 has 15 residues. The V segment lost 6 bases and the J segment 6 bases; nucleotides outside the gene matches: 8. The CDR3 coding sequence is TGTGCCAGCACCGACGGGACTAGCGGCATCAATGAGCAGTTCTTC. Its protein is CASTDGTSGINEQFF.

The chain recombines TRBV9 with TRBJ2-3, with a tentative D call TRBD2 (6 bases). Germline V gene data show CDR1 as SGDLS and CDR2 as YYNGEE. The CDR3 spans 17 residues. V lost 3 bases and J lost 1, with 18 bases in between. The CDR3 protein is CASSAHLAGTGTDTQYF. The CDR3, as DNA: TGTGCCAGCAGCGCCCATCTAGCAGGGACTGGCACAGATACGCAGTATTTT.

The CDR3 is CASSLDLSGNEQYF. In DNA form, the CDR3 reads TGTGCCAGCAGCTTAGATCTATCAGGGAACGAGCAGTACTTC. J is TRBJ2-7 and V is TRBV11-2; TRBD1 is a possible D gene (5 bases). The CDR3 loop spans 14 amino acids. Germline CDR1 SGHAT, CDR2 FQNNGV. V lost 0 bases and J lost 5, with 11 bases in between. Full variable domain (outside the CDR3, taken from reference TRBV11-2 and TRBJ2-7): EAGVAQSPRYKIIEKRQSVAFWCNPISGHATLYWYQQILGQGPKLLIQFQNNGVVDDSQLPKDRFSAERLKGVDSTLKIQPAKLEDSAVYLCASSLDLSGNEQYFGPGTRLTVT.

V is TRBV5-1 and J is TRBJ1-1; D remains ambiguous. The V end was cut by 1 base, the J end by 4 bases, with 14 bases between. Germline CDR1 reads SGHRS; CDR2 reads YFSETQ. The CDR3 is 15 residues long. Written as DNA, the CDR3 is TGCGCCAGCAGCTTGAACGATGGAGGAGGCACTGAAGCTTTCTTT. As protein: CASSLNDGGGTEAFF.

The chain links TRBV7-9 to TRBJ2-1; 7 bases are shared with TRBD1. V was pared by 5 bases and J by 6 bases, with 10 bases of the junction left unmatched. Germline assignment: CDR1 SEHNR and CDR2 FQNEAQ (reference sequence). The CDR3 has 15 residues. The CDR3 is CASSLGGFPRNEQFF. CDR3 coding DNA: TGTGCCAGCAGCCTAGGGGGCTTCCCTCGCAATGAGCAGTTCTTC. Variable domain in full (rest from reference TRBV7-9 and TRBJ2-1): DTGVSQNPRHKITKRGQNVTFRCDPISEHNRLYWYRQTLGQGPEFLTYFQNEAQLEKSRLLSDRFSAERPKGSFSTLEIQRTEQGDSAMYLCASSLGGFPRNEQFFGPGTRLTVL.

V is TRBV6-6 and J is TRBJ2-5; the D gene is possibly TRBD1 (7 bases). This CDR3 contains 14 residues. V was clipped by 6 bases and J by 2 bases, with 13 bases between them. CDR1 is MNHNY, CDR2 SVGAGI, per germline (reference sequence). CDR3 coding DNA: TGTGCCAGCAGCTACCCAGGGGGGCAAGAGACCCAGTACTTC. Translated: CASSYPGGQETQYF.

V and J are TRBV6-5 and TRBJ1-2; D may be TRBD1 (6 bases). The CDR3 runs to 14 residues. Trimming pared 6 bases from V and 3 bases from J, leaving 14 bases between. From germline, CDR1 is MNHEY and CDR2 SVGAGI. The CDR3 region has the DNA TGTGCCAGCAGGAAACCACAGGGCTACTATGGCTACACCTTC. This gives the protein CASRKPQGYYGYTF.

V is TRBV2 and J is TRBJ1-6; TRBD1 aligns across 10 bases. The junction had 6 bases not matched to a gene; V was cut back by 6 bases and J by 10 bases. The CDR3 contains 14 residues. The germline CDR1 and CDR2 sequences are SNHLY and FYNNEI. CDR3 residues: CASRGDRGYSPLHF. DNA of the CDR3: TGTGCCAGCAGGGGGGACAGGGGCTACTCACCCCTCCACTTT.

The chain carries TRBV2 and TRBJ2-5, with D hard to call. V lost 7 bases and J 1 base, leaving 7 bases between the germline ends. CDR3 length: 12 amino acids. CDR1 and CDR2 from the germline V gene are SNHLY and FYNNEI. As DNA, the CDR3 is TGTGCCAGCAACTCCGTCCAAGAGACCCAGTACTTC. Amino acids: CASNSVQETQYF.

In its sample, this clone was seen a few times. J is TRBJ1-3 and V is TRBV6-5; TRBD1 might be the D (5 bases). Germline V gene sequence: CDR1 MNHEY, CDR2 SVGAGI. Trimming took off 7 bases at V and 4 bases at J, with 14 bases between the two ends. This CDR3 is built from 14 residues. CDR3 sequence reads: CASKGSYPGNTIYF. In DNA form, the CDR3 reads TGTGCCAGCAAGGGGTCCTACCCCGGAAACACCATATATTTT.

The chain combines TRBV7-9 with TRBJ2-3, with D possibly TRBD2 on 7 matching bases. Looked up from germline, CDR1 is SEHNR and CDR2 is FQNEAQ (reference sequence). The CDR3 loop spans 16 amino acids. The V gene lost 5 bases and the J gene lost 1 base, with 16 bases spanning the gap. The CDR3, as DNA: TGTGCCAGCAGCGCACAACGGGGGGCCCGCACAGATACGCAGTATTTT. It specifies CASSAQRGARTDTQYF.

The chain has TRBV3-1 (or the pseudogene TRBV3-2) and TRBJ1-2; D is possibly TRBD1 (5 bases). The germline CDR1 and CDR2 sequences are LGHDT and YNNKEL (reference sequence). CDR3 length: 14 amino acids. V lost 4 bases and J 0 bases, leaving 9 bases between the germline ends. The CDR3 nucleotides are TGTGCCAGCAGCCCCACGACAGCTAACTATGGCTACACCTTC. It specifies CASSPTTANYGYTF.

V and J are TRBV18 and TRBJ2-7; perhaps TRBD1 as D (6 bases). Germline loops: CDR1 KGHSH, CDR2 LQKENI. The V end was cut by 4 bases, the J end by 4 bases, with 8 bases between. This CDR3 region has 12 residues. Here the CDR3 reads CASSQQGYEQYF. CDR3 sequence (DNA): TGTGCCAGCTCACAACAGGGTTACGAGCAGTACTTC. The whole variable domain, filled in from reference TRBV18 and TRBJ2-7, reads NAGVMQNPRHLVRRRGQEARLRCSPMKGHSHVYWYRQLPEEGLKFMVYLQKENIIDESGMPKERFSAEFPKEGPSILRIQQVVRGDSAAYFCASSQQGYEQYFGPGTRLTVT.

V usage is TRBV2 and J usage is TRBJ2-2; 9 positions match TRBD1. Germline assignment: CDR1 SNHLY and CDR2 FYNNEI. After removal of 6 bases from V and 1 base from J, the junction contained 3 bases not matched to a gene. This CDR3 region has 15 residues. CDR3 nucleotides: TGTGCCAGCAGAGGACAGGGGCTGAACACCGGGGAGCTGTTTTTT. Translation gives CASRGQGLNTGELFF.